Given below is one T cell receptor beta chain in context. The antigen is undetermined. The PCR made use of 60 Vbeta and 13 Jbeta primers. The method was immunoSEQ multiplex PCR; TCRdb's version includes in-frame clones alone and lacks a portion of them. The table for this sample gives approximately 140,000 clones. The data were taken from a study of cytomegalovirus exposure and HLA in healthy donors. Study observations and caveats: Later analysis suggested links between common viral pathogens and several top significant clusters. Some V segments, TRBV6-2 and TRBV6-3 among them, were indistinguishable and were therefore excluded. One cluster of highly shared sequence variants probably arose as a sequencing artifact.

The V end lost 4 bases, the J end lost 4 bases, and 4 bases lay between the germline ends. The CDR3 contains 11 residues. Per the germline V gene, CDR1 is MDHEN and CDR2 is SYDVKM. This clonotype was sampled from a woman in her forties in good health and CMV-seronegative. Source material: PBMCs. V usage is TRBV28 and J usage is TRBJ1-2; no reliable D call. The CDR3 coding sequence is TGTGCCAGCAGTTCGTTCTATGGCTACACCTTC. Its protein product is CASSSFYGYTF.